This TCR beta chain emerged from a study of shared clonotypes between healthy human individuals. Germline V gives CDR1 ENHRY, CDR2 SYGVKD. The V and J ends lost 2 bases and 1 base respectively, with 8 bases between them. The CDR3 totals 14 residues. Study findings and constraints: In general, naive subsets displayed greater estimated richness than memory subsets did.

The assay used deep level. The assay was immunoSEQ multiplex PCR, and TCRdb's table has in-frame clones only and misses some. The table shows over a million clones, with roughly 96% occurring only once. In its sample, this clone was seen once. Its cognate antigen is unknown. The gene calls are TRBV10-3 and TRBJ2-5; D may be TRBD2 (5 bases). This TCR was sampled from a man aged 30 to 39 in good health. Source material: naive CD4+ T cells sorted from blood. This sample's subset: CD45RA+ positively selected. The CDR3 region is CAISEPGIQETQYF. The CDR3 DNA is TGTGCCATCAGTGAGCCCGGGATCCAAGAGACCCAGTACTTC.